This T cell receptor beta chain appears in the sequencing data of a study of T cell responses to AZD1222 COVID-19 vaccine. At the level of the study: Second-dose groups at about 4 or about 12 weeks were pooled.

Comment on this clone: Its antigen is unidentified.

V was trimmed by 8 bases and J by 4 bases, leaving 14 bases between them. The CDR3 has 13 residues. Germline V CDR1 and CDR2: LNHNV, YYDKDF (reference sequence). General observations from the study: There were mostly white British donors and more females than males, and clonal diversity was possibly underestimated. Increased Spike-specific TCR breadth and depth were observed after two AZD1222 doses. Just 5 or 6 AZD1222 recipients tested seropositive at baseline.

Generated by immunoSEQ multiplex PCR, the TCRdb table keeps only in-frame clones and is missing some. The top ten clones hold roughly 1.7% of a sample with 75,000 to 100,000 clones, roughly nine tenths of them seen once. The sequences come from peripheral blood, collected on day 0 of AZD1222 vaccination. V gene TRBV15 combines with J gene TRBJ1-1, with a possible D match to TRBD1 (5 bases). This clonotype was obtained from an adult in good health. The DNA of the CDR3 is TGTGCCACCGCAATCGCGGGGGGCACTGAAGCTTTCTTT. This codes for CATAIAGGTEAFF.